Each of the 29 T cell receptor beta chains below was sequenced from the same sample in a study of blood T cell repertoires in COVID-19 (dated by TCRdb to 2020 to 2021). Library preparation was by the immunoSEQ multiplex PCR assay. In its TCRdb copy, this immuneACCESS table keeps in-frame sequences only and misses some clones. Where compared with another copy, unresolved V genes explain less than half of these, and the others have no known cause. Recorded for this sample are tens of thousands of clones; 82% of them occurred a single time. The ten top clones hold just over 20% of the sample. Sequences were obtained from peripheral blood. These receptors came from a human donor in a cohort sampled during active COVID-19.

The table lists this clone with a few counts. V gene TRBV7-2 combines with J gene TRBJ2-7; 7 bases line up with TRBD2. After removal of 6 bases from V and 0 bases from J, the junction contained 5 bases not matched to a gene. Germline-derived CDR1 and CDR2 are SGHTA and FQGNSA. The CDR3 extends over 14 amino acids. CDR3 sequence reads: CASSVGGSSYEQYF. CDR3 nucleotide sequence: TGTGCCAGCAGTGTCGGCGGGAGCTCCTACGAGCAGTACTTC.

The genes are TRBV11-2 and TRBJ1-1; 8 positions agree with TRBD1. The CDR3 sequence is 18 residues long. Germline CDR1 is SGHAT and CDR2 is FQNNGV. V gave up 5 bases and J gave up 5 bases; unmatched junction bases: 19. The CDR3 nucleotides read TGTGCCAGCAGCGACTACGCCCCCGGGACAGGCACTTGGACTGAAGCTTTCTTT. As protein: CASSDYAPGTGTWTEAFF.

The count of this clone is one. The chain uses TRBV21-1 and TRBJ1-4. TRBV21-1 is listed as a pseudogene. The CDR3 extends over 12 amino acids. The CDR3 loop reads CASTGGGEKLFF. The CDR3 DNA reads as TGTGCCTCTACCGGGGGGGGTGAAAAACTGTTTTTT.

The chain has TRBV7-3 and TRBJ2-1; weak D call: TRBD2 (6 bases). V lost 5 bases and J 4 bases, leaving 15 bases between the germline ends. Germline V CDR1 and CDR2: SGHTA, FQGTGA. CDR3 length: 15 residues. This CDR3 reads CASSNAGQAYNEQFF. The CDR3 nucleotides are TGTGCCAGCAGCAACGCGGGGCAGGCTTACAATGAGCAGTTCTTC.

The chain couples TRBV5-1 to TRBJ1-1; 7 bases are a match to TRBD1. J was trimmed by 4 bases and V by 0 bases; bases with no gene match: 6. The germline V gene encodes CDR1 SGHRS and CDR2 YFSETQ. The CDR3 has 15 residues. Here the CDR3 reads CASSLGQGLGTEAFF. Written as DNA, the CDR3 is TGCGCCAGCAGCTTGGGACAGGGTTTAGGCACTGAAGCTTTCTTT.

This clone turned up a few times. The chain recombines TRBV28 with TRBJ2-7; a possible D gene is TRBD2 (6 bases). The CDR3 is 14 residues long. Germline loops: CDR1 MDHEN, CDR2 SYDVKM. V lost 9 bases and J lost 1, with 16 bases in between. The CDR3, as DNA: TGTGCCAGTGGAACCGGGACTTCGTCCTACGAGCAGTACTTC. Its protein is CASGTGTSSYEQYF.

The chain carries TRBV7-9 and TRBJ2-3; TRBD2 matches at 11 bases. Looked up from germline, CDR1 is SEHNR and CDR2 is FQNEAQ (reference sequence). V lost 5 bases, J lost 2 bases, and 21 bases stayed unmatched. CDR3 length: 21 residues. The DNA for the CDR3 is TGTGCCAGCAGCATCATGAAGGGGCTAGCGGGGGGCAAAGGACCCACAGATACGCAGTATTTT. As protein: CASSIMKGLAGGKGPTDTQYF.

The chain links TRBV5-4 to TRBJ2-5, with TRBD1 identical over 8 bases. V trimming: 2 bases; J trimming: 5 bases; junction bases outside the gene matches: 5. This CDR3 region has 14 residues. Germline loops: CDR1 SGHNT, CDR2 YYREEE (reference sequence). The CDR3: CASSLQGGSETQYF. The CDR3 bases are TGTGCCAGCAGCTTACAGGGGGGAAGTGAGACCCAGTACTTC. Full variable domain (remainder filled in from reference TRBV5-4 and TRBJ2-5): ETGVTQSPTHLIKTRGQQVTLRCSSQSGHNTVSWYQQALGQGPQFIFQYYREEENGRGNFPPRFSGLQFPNYSSELNVNALELDDSALYLCASSLQGGSETQYFGPGTRLLVL.

This clone has just one count. V usage is TRBV5-1 and J usage is TRBJ2-2; maybe TRBD1 (6 bases). V lost 4 bases and J 3 bases, leaving 25 bases between the germline ends. The CDR3 extends over 19 amino acids. Germline values: CDR1 SGHRS, CDR2 YFSETQ. CDR3 region: CASSPMGHPTEGDTGELFF. CDR3 bases: TGCGCCAGCAGCCCAATGGGACATCCTACCGAGGGCGACACCGGGGAGCTGTTTTTT. The full variable domain, in which reference TRBV5-1 and TRBJ2-2 provide the parts outside the CDR3, is KAGVTQTPRYLIKTRGQQVTLSCSPISGHRSVSWYQQTPGQGLQFLFEYFSETQRNKGNFPGRFSGRQFSNSRSEMNVSTLELGDSALYLCASSPMGHPTEGDTGELFFGEGSRLTVL.

This chain connects TRBV28 to TRBJ2-7; 9 nucleotides match TRBD1. The CDR3 has 14 amino acids. The V segment lost 2 bases and the J segment 2 bases; nucleotides outside the gene matches: 1. The V gene's germline CDR1 is MDHEN and CDR2 SYDVKM. In nucleotides, the CDR3 is TGTGCCAGCAGTTTAGGGGACAGGGCCTACGAGCAGTACTTC. Translation gives CASSLGDRAYEQYF.

The gene calls are TRBV21-1 and TRBJ1-3; the table's D call TRBD1 went unverified against the DNA. TRBV21-1 is an annotated pseudogene. The CDR3 runs to 16 residues. CDR3 DNA sequence: TGTGCCAGCAGCATCCGGGACAGAAGCTCTGGAAACACCATATATTTT. Its protein is CASSIRDRSSGNTIYF.

This chain connects TRBV6-5 to TRBJ2-7, with 12 positions matching TRBD2. The J segment lost 2 bases and the V segment lost 6 bases, leaving 5 bases of the junction unmatched. The CDR3 is made up of 15 amino acids. Germline V gene data show CDR1 as MNHEY and CDR2 as SVGAGI. The CDR3 DNA is TGTGCCAGCAGGACCCTAGCGGGGGGGCCCTACGAGCAGTACTTC. Translating gives CASRTLAGGPYEQYF.

The chain is built from TRBV18 and TRBJ2-7, with 9 bases lining up with TRBD1. CDR3 length: 14 amino acids. From germline, CDR1 is KGHSH and CDR2 LQKENI. V lost 2 bases, J lost 3 bases, and 2 bases stayed unmatched. The CDR3, as DNA: TGTGCCAGCTCACCAGGACAGGGGAACTACGAGCAGTACTTC. It encodes CASSPGQGNYEQYF.

The rearrangement uses TRBV9 and TRBJ2-3, with D unclear. V was clipped by 0 bases and J by 0 bases, with 8 bases between them. Looked up from germline, CDR1 is SGDLS and CDR2 is YYNGEE. The CDR3 has 15 amino acids. In DNA, the CDR3 is TGTGCCAGCAGCGTAGATGCGGTTAGCACAGATACGCAGTATTTT. Protein: CASSVDAVSTDTQYF.

This chain joins TRBV29-1 and TRBJ2-5; D perhaps matches TRBD1 (6 bases). The CDR3 contains 14 residues. V was shortened by 4 bases and J by 2 bases, with 14 bases between the two germline ends. Germline lookup yields CDR1 SQVTM and CDR2 ANQGSEA. CDR3 DNA: TGCAGCGTTGCCCCGGGACAAATTCAAGAGACCCAGTACTTC. Translating it yields CSVAPGQIQETQYF.

The rearrangement links TRBV6-5 to TRBJ1-2; TRBD1 agrees at 9 bases. The CDR3 has 14 amino acids. Germline CDR1 is MNHEY and CDR2 is SVGAGI. The ends lost 6 bases at V and 0 bases at J; junction bases unmatched: 2. CDR3 in DNA: TGTGCCAGCAGCAGACAGGGGGCTAACTATGGCTACACCTTC. This encodes CASSRQGANYGYTF.

The J gene is TRBJ2-1, the V gene TRBV10-1; 9 bases line up with TRBD1. Per germline, CDR1 WNHNN and CDR2 SYGVQD (reference sequence). V dropped 2 bases and J dropped 0; count of bases not matched to a gene: 2. This CDR3 comprises 16 residues. The CDR3 loop is CASSEDRGSSYNEQFF. CDR3 sequence (DNA): TGCGCCAGCAGTGAGGACAGGGGGAGCTCCTACAATGAGCAGTTCTTC.

This clone was seen a handful of times. V and J are TRBV18 and TRBJ1-3, with a possible D match to TRBD1 (5 bases). From germline, CDR1 is KGHSH and CDR2 LQKENI. Trimming stripped 6 bases from V and 0 bases from J, with 18 bases between. The CDR3 spans 17 residues. CDR3 nucleotide sequence: TGTGCCAGCTCCCGAAACCTACAGGACCCCTCTGGAAACACCATATATTTT. Translated: CASSRNLQDPSGNTIYF.

This chain links TRBV4-1 with TRBJ2-1; 9 bases line up with TRBD2. With 4 bases clipped from V and 4 bases from J, the junction kept 17 bases outside the gene matches. Germline lookup yields CDR1 MGHRA and CDR2 YSYEKL. The CDR3 length is 19 residues. Here the CDR3 DNA reads TGCGCCAGCAGCCCCACCCGGTGGCGTAGCGGGGGACCTTACAATGAGCAGTTCTTC. It encodes CASSPTRWRSGGPYNEQFF.

The V call is TRBV4-1, the J call TRBJ2-7, with TRBD1 matching over 9 bases. The CDR3 is 16 amino acids. V was pared by 4 bases and J by 3 bases, with 10 bases of the junction left unmatched. Germline V gene sequence: CDR1 MGHRA, CDR2 YSYEKL. The CDR3 here is CASSPARPDRGYEQYF. The CDR3 nucleotides are TGCGCCAGCAGCCCTGCCCGACCGGACAGGGGCTACGAGCAGTACTTC.

Only one count was recorded for this clone. J is TRBJ1-5 and V is TRBV2; D may be TRBD1 (5 bases). The CDR3 runs 14 residues. Germline CDR1 reads SNHLY; CDR2 reads FYNNEI. Trimming stripped 7 bases from V and 7 bases from J, with 17 bases between. CDR3 protein: CASTRGAAGQPQHF. The CDR3 region has the DNA TGTGCCAGCACCCGAGGGGCCGCGGGGCAGCCCCAGCATTTT.

This chain connects TRBV7-3 to TRBJ2-7; no clear D. Germline V lookup: CDR1 SGHTA, CDR2 FQGTGA. V gave up 3 bases and J gave up 0 bases, with 12 bases separating them. The CDR3 extends over 15 amino acids. CDR3 sequence: CASSLAPSSSYEQYF. The CDR3 DNA follows: TGTGCCAGCAGCTTGGCCCCCTCCTCCTCCTACGAGCAGTACTTC.

V usage is TRBV12-3 or TRBV12-4 and J usage is TRBJ1-4, with unresolved D. The ends were cut back, 6 bases at V and 6 bases at J, with 5 bases in the middle. This CDR3 region has 11 residues. CDR3 sequence reads: CASSGDEKLFF. CDR3 bases: TGTGCCAGCAGCGGGGATGAAAAACTGTTTTTT.

This chain joins TRBV6-2 or TRBV6-3 and TRBJ1-3; D is perhaps TRBD1 (5 bases). The CDR3 extends over 15 amino acids. With 2 bases removed from V and 0 bases from J, the gap between germline ends came to 8 bases. CDR1 and CDR2 (germline): MNHEY, SVGEGT. The CDR3 DNA sequence: TGTGCCAGCAGTTACACAGGATTCTCTGGAAACACCATATATTTT. This translates into CASSYTGFSGNTIYF.

V and J are TRBV30 and TRBJ1-5; no firm D call. From germline, CDR1 is GTSNPN and CDR2 SVGIG (reference sequence). The V gene lost 2 bases and the J gene lost 1 base, with 18 bases spanning the gap. The CDR3 covers 17 residues. The CDR3 region is CAWSYDLASTSNQPQHF. The DNA of the CDR3 is TGTGCCTGGAGTTACGATTTGGCTTCCACGAGCAATCAGCCCCAGCATTTT.

The V and J genes are TRBV14 and TRBJ2-1; D call uncertain. V was clipped by 1 base and J by 6 bases, with 10 bases between them. The CDR3 totals 14 residues. Germline loops: CDR1 SGHDN, CDR2 FVKESK. The CDR3 sequence is CASSQVRSSNEQFF. CDR3 in DNA: TGTGCCAGCAGCCAAGTAAGGAGTTCCAATGAGCAGTTCTTC.

This clone was seen just once. The chain carries TRBV27 and TRBJ2-2, with 8 bases matching TRBD1. CDR1 and CDR2 from the germline V gene are MNHEY and SMNVEV (reference sequence). The CDR3 consists of 16 residues. Trimming took 4 bases from V and 1 from J; bases not matched to a gene: 5. The CDR3 loop reads CASSSFGQGNTGELFF. The CDR3 DNA is TGTGCCAGCAGTTCTTTCGGACAGGGGAACACCGGGGAGCTGTTTTTT.

With regard to this clone: Other DNA sequences within the sample encode an identical CDR3. The rearrangement links TRBV5-1 to TRBJ2-7; possible D gene TRBD2, 6 bases. Germline V gene sequence: CDR1 SGHRS, CDR2 YFSETQ. The CDR3 runs to 14 residues. The V end lost 2 bases, the J end lost 0 bases, and 9 bases lay between the germline ends. This CDR3 is CASSLGTASYEQYF. CDR3 coding DNA: TGCGCCAGCAGCTTAGGGACTGCCTCCTACGAGCAGTACTTC.

V is TRBV3-1 (or the pseudogene TRBV3-2) and J is TRBJ2-7; 9 bases fit TRBD1. CDR1 is LGHDT, CDR2 YNNKEL, per germline (reference sequence). The CDR3 is made up of 17 amino acids. The V and J ends lost 0 bases and 1 base, in that order; junction bases with no gene match: 7. The CDR3 coding sequence is TGTGCCAGCAGCCAAGAGTTTTTGGGACAGGGTTCCTACGAGCAGTACTTC. This encodes CASSQEFLGQGSYEQYF.